The clone carrying this TCR beta chain was observed a few times. No conserved phenylalanine or tryptophan is present at the end of the CDR3, so a read error is the likely explanation. The data are from a study of CD8+CD57+ T cells in acquired aplastic anemia. Previously, flow cytometry had revealed CD8+CD57+ cell expansion in the patients chosen for sequencing. CDR3 and TCR beta VDJ profiling relied on a genomic DNA template. TCRdb re-called the reads with MiXCR, one entry per CDR3 protein. This table has around 500,000 distinct CDR3 sequences, about a third appearing once. The germline gives CDR1 LNHDA, CDR2 SQIVND (reference sequence). Deletions cut 9 bases from V and 2 bases from J, with 17 bases between. CDR3 length: 14 residues.

This receptor was taken from a human donor with aplastic anemia. Source material: sorted CD4+, CD8+, or CD8+CD57+ T cells (not recorded which) from PBMCs. The V and J genes are TRBV19 and TRBJ2-7; D ambiguous. The CDR3 DNA follows: TGTGCCAGCAGCGTATCGTTTGGGGCCTACGAGCAGTACTCC. It encodes CASSVSFGAYEQYS.